The clone carrying this TCR beta chain was found a few times. After constant-region reverse-primer amplification, full-length variable regions underwent semi-nested PCR with Nested Universal Primer A. TCRdb re-called the 5' RACE reads through MiXCR, storing one row per CDR3 protein. The table has tens of thousands of distinct CDR3 sequences, about 30% seen once. The germline V and J ends were trimmed by 5 bases and 5 bases, with 15 bases remaining between them. Per germline, CDR1 SGHVS and CDR2 FQNEAQ. The CDR3 has 14 residues. This TCR derives from a female donor with breast cancer. Sequencing was carried out using tumor-infiltrating memory CD4+ T cells sorted from the breast tumor. Subset here: memory CD4+ T cells, CD4+CD45RO+CD25-. The chain has TRBV7-8 and TRBJ2-5, with no clear D. CDR3 region: CASSPQDILETQYF. The CDR3 nucleotides read TGTGCCAGCAGCCCCCAGGATATTCTCGAGACCCAGTACTTC.